A single sample is the source of the 22 T cell receptor beta chains below, sequenced in a study of CD8+ T cells in alopecia areata. Stated treatment: oral pan-JAK inhibitor, 5-10 mg twice daily. In each case, RNA was isolated and then reverse transcribed into cDNA as the sequencing template. Sequencing used immunoSEQ multiplex PCR; TCRdb keeps in-frame clones, though not all of them. The table records fewer than 200,000 clones, around 50% of them present only once. Sequencing was performed on CD8+ T cells sorted from blood, taken at week 24, from a patient treated with tofacitinib. These receptors were taken from a human donor with alopecia areata.

This clone was counted once. CDR3 nucleotide sequence: TGTGCCAGCAGCGTAAGGACGGGGGAGCTGTTTTTT. Its protein is CASSVRTGELFF. The V gene is TRBV9, the J gene TRBJ2-2; D gene unclear. Trimming took 1 base from V and 8 from J, leaving 6 bases between them. CDR3 length: 12 residues. Germline V gives CDR1 SGDLS, CDR2 YYNGEE.

V gene TRBV10-3 combines with J gene TRBJ2-7; D is possibly TRBD1 or TRBD2 (5 bases each). V was trimmed by 6 bases and J by 4 bases, leaving 10 bases between them. The CDR3 loop spans 12 amino acids. Germline lookup yields CDR1 ENHRY and CDR2 SYGVKD. The CDR3 coding sequence is TGTGCCATCAGACGGGACGGTTACGAGCAGTACTTC. It specifies CAIRRDGYEQYF.

The chain links TRBV5-1 to TRBJ1-2, with 12 nucleotides matching TRBD1. Per the germline V gene, CDR1 is SGHRS and CDR2 is YFSETQ. The V and J ends lost 4 bases and 1 base, in that order; junction bases with no gene match: 8. This CDR3 spans 17 amino acids. CDR3 nucleotides: TGCGCCAGCAGCAACCCGGGACAGGGGGCGCTTAACTATGGCTACACCTTC. Translating it yields CASSNPGQGALNYGYTF.

This clone appeared a few times. The chain carries TRBV9 and TRBJ2-3; possible D gene TRBD2, 5 bases. This CDR3 spans 15 amino acids. With 1 base removed from V and 5 bases from J, the gap between germline ends came to 14 bases. Germline V gives CDR1 SGDLS, CDR2 YYNGEE. The CDR3 is CASSVYGSEGDTQYF. CDR3 sequence (DNA): TGTGCCAGCAGCGTATATGGTAGCGAGGGAGATACGCAGTATTTT.

This clone was observed once. This chain joins TRBV7-9 and TRBJ1-1, with TRBD1 matching over 7 bases. The CDR3 has 14 residues. V gave up 7 bases and J gave up 7 bases; unmatched junction bases: 12. Germline V gene lookup returns CDR1 SEHNR and CDR2 FQNEAQ (reference sequence). This CDR3 is CASTGGQEINEAFF. CDR3 coding DNA: TGTGCCAGCACCGGAGGACAGGAAATTAATGAAGCTTTCTTT.

This chain links TRBV29-1 with TRBJ2-6; the D gene is possibly TRBD2 (5 bases). CDR3 length: 18 amino acids. Between the trimmed V and J ends, which lost 0 bases and 0 bases, there was a span of 15 bases. From germline, CDR1 is SQVTM and CDR2 ANQGSEA. Written as DNA, the CDR3 is TGCAGCGTTGAAGATGAGGAGGACCGGCGCTCTGGGGCCAACGTCCTGACTTTC. Translation: CSVEDEEDRRSGANVLTF.

The CDR3 here is CASGFGGPETQYF. The CDR3 bases are TGTGCTAGTGGTTTCGGTGGTCCGGAGACCCAGTACTTC. The gene calls are TRBV12-5 and TRBJ2-5; D uncertain. The V gene lost 3 bases and the J gene lost 5 bases, with 10 bases spanning the gap. There are 13 residues in the CDR3. The germline gives CDR1 LGHNT, CDR2 FRNRAP.

The chain has TRBV29-1 and TRBJ1-2; D is unresolved. This CDR3 has 13 amino acids. V shed 4 bases and J shed 2 bases, with 11 bases lying between them. Germline CDR1 and CDR2: SQVTM and ANQGSEA. CDR3 residues: CSVGSGFNYGYTF. DNA for the CDR3: TGCAGCGTTGGGTCAGGTTTCAACTATGGCTACACCTTC.

The chain recombines TRBV5-1 with TRBJ1-1, with D perhaps TRBD1 (5 bases). The germline gives CDR1 SGHRS, CDR2 YFSETQ. With 4 bases removed from V and 7 bases from J, the gap between germline ends came to 14 bases. CDR3 length: 13 residues. CDR3 in amino acids: CASSPGLRDEAFF. CDR3 in DNA: TGCGCCAGCAGCCCGGGACTTAGGGATGAAGCTTTCTTT.

The rearrangement links TRBV2 to TRBJ2-5, with 8 positions matching TRBD2. CDR3 length equals 15 residues. Trimming cost V 5 bases and J 5 bases; bases outside gene matches: 10. Per germline, CDR1 SNHLY and CDR2 FYNNEI. CDR3 loop: CASSTSGWAGETQYF. For the CDR3, the DNA is TGTGCCAGCAGTACTAGCGGATGGGCCGGGGAGACCCAGTACTTC.

The sample holds a few counts of this clone. The chain recombines TRBV19 with TRBJ1-1; D is uncertain. V was cut by 6 bases and J by 5 bases, with 7 bases left in between. This CDR3 is built from 11 residues. CDR1 and CDR2 from the germline V gene are LNHDA and SQIVND (reference sequence). Here the CDR3 reads CASSLRTEAFF. CDR3 nucleotide sequence: TGTGCCAGTAGCTTAAGAACTGAAGCTTTCTTT.

The chain uses TRBV25-1 and TRBJ2-1; D gene uncertain. This CDR3 region has 14 residues. Trimming removed 7 bases from V and 6 bases from J, with 16 bases in between. Germline V lookup: CDR1 MGHDK, CDR2 SYGVNS. CDR3 loop: CASTFGSRSNEQFF. The CDR3 bases are TGTGCCAGCACCTTTGGAAGTCGCAGCAATGAGCAGTTCTTC.

The chain has TRBV6-5 and TRBJ2-2; the D is unclear. Germline loops: CDR1 MNHEY, CDR2 SVGAGI. The CDR3 length is 11 residues. V shed 6 bases and J shed 6 bases, with 5 bases lying between them. The CDR3 DNA reads as TGTGCCAGCAGGTTCGCCGGGGAGCTGTTTTTT. Its translation is CASRFAGELFF.

The chain is built from TRBV19 and TRBJ1-5; unclear D gene. Per germline, CDR1 LNHDA and CDR2 SQIVND (reference sequence). V was clipped by 4 bases and J by 4 bases, with 8 bases between them. This CDR3 contains 13 residues. CDR3 nucleotides: TGTGCCAGTAGTAGTGGAAGTAATCAGCCCCAGCATTTT. As protein: CASSSGSNQPQHF.

This clone was seen more than once but under ten times. The V and J genes are TRBV30 and TRBJ2-7, with D maybe TRBD1 (6 bases). CDR1 is GTSNPN and CDR2 is SVGIG in the germline V gene (reference sequence). The CDR3 length is 11 residues. Trimming stripped 3 bases from V and 6 bases from J, with 9 bases between. CDR3 region: CAWSRGSEQYF. The CDR3, as DNA: TGTGCCTGGAGCAGGGGATCCGAGCAGTACTTC.

The chain combines TRBV12-5 with TRBJ1-4, with 10 bases matching TRBD1. J lost 8 bases, V lost 4 bases, and 4 bases had no gene match. The CDR3 length is 14 residues. Per the germline V gene, CDR1 is LGHNT and CDR2 is FRNRAP. As DNA, the CDR3 is TGTGCTAGTGGTTCCGACAGGGGGCACGAAAAACTGTTTTTT. Its translation is CASGSDRGHEKLFF.

V usage is TRBV30 and J usage is TRBJ2-5, with D tentatively TRBD2 (6 bases). The V and J ends lost 5 bases and 5 bases respectively, with 6 bases between them. The CDR3 contains 10 residues. Germline V gives CDR1 GTSNPN, CDR2 SVGIG (reference sequence). CDR3 coding DNA: TGTGCCTGGGGGGGGGAGACCCAGTACTTC. Amino acids: CAWGGETQYF.

This clone appeared a few times. The chain links TRBV14 to TRBJ1-5, with 7 bases lining up with TRBD1. In germline, CDR1 is SGHDN, CDR2 FVKESK. The CDR3 runs to 15 residues. The V gene end was trimmed by 4 bases and the J gene end by 5 bases; junction bases not matched to a gene: 8. The CDR3: CASSPPGQIHQPQHF. The CDR3 DNA reads as TGTGCCAGCAGCCCGCCGGGACAGATTCATCAGCCCCAGCATTTT.

This clone was seen more than once but under ten times. This chain uses TRBV7-9 with TRBJ2-1, with 7 bases that match TRBD2. This CDR3 comprises 13 residues. The germline CDR1 and CDR2 sequences are SEHNR and FQNEAQ (reference sequence). The CDR3 DNA sequence: TGTGTCCTGTGGGAGGGACCACACAATGAGCAGTTCTTC. It is translated as CVLWEGPHNEQFF.

This clone was recorded a few times. Other nucleotide sequences in the sample specify the same CDR3. The genes are TRBV29-1 and TRBJ2-7, with D perhaps matching TRBD2 (5 bases). Trimming cost V 2 bases and J 3 bases, with 11 bases left between them. Germline-derived CDR1 and CDR2 are SQVTM and ANQGSEA. This CDR3 is 13 amino acids long. In DNA, the CDR3 is TGCAGCGTTGAATCTGGGGAGTACTACGAGCAGTACTTC. Protein: CSVESGEYYEQYF.

This clone was seen a few times. The CDR3 loop reads CASSDSGQNEQFF. CDR3 nucleotides: TGTGCCAGCAGTGACTCGGGACAAAATGAGCAGTTCTTC. The chain couples TRBV6-4 to TRBJ2-1; possible D gene TRBD1, 6 bases. CDR1 is MRHNA and CDR2 is SNTAGT in the germline V gene. This CDR3 has 13 amino acids. V shed 0 bases and J shed 7 bases, with 7 bases lying between them.

The chain recombines TRBV4-1 with TRBJ1-5; D is possibly TRBD1 (5 bases). CDR1 and CDR2 (germline): MGHRA, YSYEKL. Trimming took off 4 bases at V and 4 bases at J, with 8 bases between the two ends. This CDR3 contains 13 residues. CDR3 nucleotides: TGCGCCAGCAGCCTAGGGGCTAATCAGCCCCAGCATTTT. It codes for CASSLGANQPQHF.